Listed below are T cell receptor beta chains from one sample, sequenced in a study of shared clonotypes between healthy human individuals. Measured with immunoSEQ multiplex PCR; TCRdb has only the in-frame clones, and not every one. The sample records 600,000 to 750,000 clones, 72% being singletons. What was sequenced was memory CD4+ T cells sorted from blood. These receptors all stem from a woman aged 30 to 39 in good health. The CDR3 runs from the conserved cysteine through the conserved F or W. D genes are given only for firm matches. Expanded clones get a size class; other rows say once, few or many, or leave the size out.

NA,NA,TRBJ1-4,TRBV5-6,CASSFQPGQEKLFF,TGTGCCAGCAGCTTTCAACCGGGACAAGAAAAACTGTTTTTT
NA,NA,TRBJ2-5,TRBV21-1,CASSPGTGREETQYF,TGTGCCAGCAGTCCCGGGACAGGGAGAGAAGAGACCCAGTACTTC
NA,NA,TRBJ1-4,TRBV7-9,CASRAGGGAQEKLFF,TGTGCCAGCCGAGCCGGTGGGGGGGCGCAGGAAAAACTGTTTTTT
NA,NA,TRBJ1-1,TRBV7-8,CASSPSLIHPGRGNTEAFF,TGTGCCAGCAGCCCAAGTCTCATTCACCCGGGACGGGGGAACACTGAAGCTTTCTTT
NA,once,TRBJ1-5,TRBV6-6,CASSADGGEAQHF,TGTGCCAGCAGTGCAGATGGGGGGGAGGCCCAGCATTTT
NA,NA,TRBJ1-1,TRBV27,CASSQGGWDTEAFF,TGTGCCAGCAGCCAAGGAGGATGGGACACTGAAGCTTTCTTT
NA,NA,TRBJ2-7,TRBV19,CASSKTTGQSPYEQYF,TGTGCCAGTAGTAAAACAACCGGACAGTCTCCCTACGAGCAGTACTTC
NA,NA,TRBJ2-5,TRBV7-7,CASSPIDGKETQYF,TGTGCCAGCAGCCCCATAGACGGGAAAGAGACCCAGTACTTC
TRBD1,NA,TRBJ2-7,TRBV6-6,CASNRQGLIYEQYF,TGTGCCAGCAATAGACAGGGTCTTATCTACGAGCAGTACTTC
TRBD1,NA,TRBJ1-2,TRBV4-1,CASSQMDRRPAGTGYTF,TGCGCCAGCAGCCAGATGGACAGGCGGCCCGCGGGGACTGGCTACACCTTC
NA,NA,TRBJ2-7,TRBV2,CASSVSGSYEQYF,TGTGCCAGCAGTGTAAGCGGTTCCTACGAGCAGTACTTC
TRBD1,NA,TRBJ2-7,TRBV28,CASSVLGTGYYEQYF,TGTGCCAGCAGTGTGTTGGGGACAGGTTACTACGAGCAGTACTTC
NA,NA,TRBJ1-2,TRBV19,CASSIGSGWGAYGYTF,TGTGCCAGTAGTATAGGCTCCGGTTGGGGTGCCTATGGCTACACCTTC
NA,NA,TRBJ2-2,TRBV5-1,CASSLGGPGELFF,TGCGCCAGCAGCTTGGGAGGGCCCGGGGAGCTGTTTTTT
NA,few,TRBJ1-5,TRBV28,CASINPGAGSNQPQHF,TGTGCCAGCATCAATCCGGGAGCCGGGAGCAATCAGCCCCAGCATTTT
TRBD1,few,TRBJ2-5,TRBV5-4,CASRSGTGGQETQYF,TGTGCCAGCAGATCCGGGACAGGGGGCCAAGAGACCCAGTACTTC
TRBD2,many,TRBJ2-1,TRBV11-3,CASSVAGGYNEQFF,TGTGCCAGCAGCGTAGCGGGAGGGTACAATGAGCAGTTCTTC
NA,NA,TRBJ2-7,TRBV18,CASSPPGGGYEQYF,TGTGCCAGCTCACCACCCGGGGGAGGCTACGAGCAGTACTTC
TRBD2,NA,TRBJ2-1,TRBV11-2,CASSSSSGSSYNEQFF,TGTGCCAGCAGCTCCTCAAGCGGGAGCTCCTACAATGAGCAGTTCTTC
TRBD1,NA,TRBJ2-7,TRBV2,CASSGQGDYYEQYF,TGTGCCAGCAGTGGACAGGGGGACTACTACGAGCAGTACTTC
NA,NA,TRBJ2-1,TRBV7-2,CASSRTFGRASYNEQFF,TGTGCCAGCAGCCGTACGTTTGGGCGGGCTTCCTACAATGAGCAGTTCTTC
NA,NA,TRBJ2-7,TRBV27,CASSTRDTLHYEQYF,TGTGCCAGCAGTACCCGGGACACCTTACACTACGAGCAGTACTTC
TRBD1,NA,TRBJ1-1,TRBV7-2,CASSEGGGTEAFF,TGTGCCAGCAGCGAAGGGGGCGGAACTGAAGCTTTCTTT
NA,NA,TRBJ2-1,TRBV19,CASERIAFGNEQFF,TGTGCCAGTGAGCGAATAGCGTTTGGGAATGAGCAGTTCTTC
NA,NA,TRBJ2-7,TRBV5-1,CASSPLGYEQYF,TGCGCCAGCAGCCCATTAGGCTACGAGCAGTACTTC
NA,NA,TRBJ1-5,TRBV19,CASSSDGYSNQPQHF,TGTGCCAGTAGTTCAGACGGGTATAGCAATCAGCCCCAGCATTTT
TRBD1,many,TRBJ1-5,TRBV2,CASSEEGQGQQPQHF,TGTGCCAGCAGTGAAGAGGGACAGGGTCAACAGCCCCAGCATTTT
NA,few,TRBJ2-3,TRBV19,CASNLQGDTQYF,TGTGCCAGTAATCTCCAGGGAGATACGCAGTATTTT
NA,NA,TRBJ2-5,TRBV5-1,CASSLVGVMETQYF,TGCGCCAGCAGCTTGGTCGGAGTTATGGAGACCCAGTACTTC
NA,NA,TRBJ1-3,TRBV28,CASTLTATSGNTIYF,TGTGCCAGCACGCTTACAGCTACCTCTGGAAACACCATATATTTT
TRBD1,NA,TRBJ2-7,TRBV29-1,CSVGGTGAYEQYF,TGCAGCGTTGGCGGGACAGGGGCCTACGAGCAGTACTTC
TRBD1,many,TRBJ1-2,TRBV28,CASRSVDRVMKGYTF,TGTGCCAGCAGATCGGTCGACAGGGTCATGAAGGGCTACACCTTC
NA,NA,TRBJ2-1,TRBV6-5,CASSYSSGRGGDEQFF,TGTGCCAGCAGTTACTCGTCGGGCAGGGGAGGCGATGAGCAGTTCTTC
TRBD1,NA,TRBJ2-7,TRBV2,CASNYLLARGPTSYEQYF,TGTGCCAGCAACTACCTACTCGCTAGGGGGCCCACCTCCTACGAGCAGTACTTC
TRBD1,NA,TRBJ2-3,TRBV5-1,CASSPQTGAPDTQYF,TGCGCCAGCAGCCCTCAGACAGGGGCCCCAGATACGCAGTATTTT
TRBD2,NA,TRBJ2-3,TRBV28,CASRPRGNSGRTDTQYF,TGTGCCAGCAGACCTAGGGGGAATAGCGGGAGAACAGATACGCAGTATTTT
TRBD1,NA,TRBJ2-2,TRBV29-1,CSVDRGSTGELFF,TGCAGCGTCGACAGGGGGAGCACCGGGGAGCTGTTTTTT
NA,NA,TRBJ2-4,TRBV19,CASIGLRTGKRNIQYF,TGTGCCAGTATAGGGCTGCGGACGGGCAAGAGGAACATTCAGTACTTC
NA,NA,TRBJ2-1,TRBV5-1,CASSLWGNNEQFF,TGCGCCAGCAGCTTGTGGGGTAACAATGAGCAGTTCTTC
NA,many,TRBJ2-3,TRBV4-1,CASSQGGVRYF,TGCGCCAGCAGCCAGGGCGGGGTAAGGTATTTT
NA,once,TRBJ2-2,TRBV7-7,CASSLVMADGELFF,TGTGCCAGCAGCTTAGTAATGGCGGACGGGGAGCTGTTTTTT
TRBD1,few,TRBJ1-3,TRBV6-6,CASSPGQNSGNTIYF,TGTGCCAGCAGCCCGGGACAGAACTCTGGAAACACCATATATTTT
TRBD2,few,TRBJ2-7,TRBV6-6,CASSGWREGEQYF,TGTGCCAGCAGTGGGTGGCGGGAGGGTGAGCAGTACTTC